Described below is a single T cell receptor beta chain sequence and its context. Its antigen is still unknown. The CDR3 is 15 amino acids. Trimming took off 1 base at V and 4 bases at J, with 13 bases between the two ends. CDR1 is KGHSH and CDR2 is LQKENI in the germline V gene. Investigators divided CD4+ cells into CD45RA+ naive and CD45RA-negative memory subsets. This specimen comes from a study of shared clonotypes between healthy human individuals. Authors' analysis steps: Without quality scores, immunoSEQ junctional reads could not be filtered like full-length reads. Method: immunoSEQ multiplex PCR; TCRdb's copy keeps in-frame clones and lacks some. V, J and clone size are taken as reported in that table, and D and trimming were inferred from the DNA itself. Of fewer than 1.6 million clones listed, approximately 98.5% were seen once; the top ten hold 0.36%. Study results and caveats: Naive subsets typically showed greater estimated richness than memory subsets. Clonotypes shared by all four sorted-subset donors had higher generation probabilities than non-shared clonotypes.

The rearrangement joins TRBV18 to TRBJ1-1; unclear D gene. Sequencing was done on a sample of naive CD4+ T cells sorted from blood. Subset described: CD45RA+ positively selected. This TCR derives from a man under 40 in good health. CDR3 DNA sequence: TGTGCCAGCTCACCACAAACGGACTTGGGCACTGAAGCTTTCTTT. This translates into CASSPQTDLGTEAFF.